The rows below give T cell receptor beta chains drawn from one sample of a study of blood T cell repertoires in COVID-19. Clones were sequenced by immunoSEQ multiplex PCR, and TCRdb holds only the in-frame ones, with some missing. The sample records around 290,000 clones, roughly 90% being singletons. What was sequenced was peripheral blood. Receptors originate from a woman between 25 and 40 years old with COVID-19, enrolled during active disease. Each CDR3 is given without its conserved first and last residue.

v_call	j_call	cdr3_aa
TRBV7-9	TRBJ2-5	ASSLNSGRRETQY
TRBV9	TRBJ2-1	ASSVDGGSYNEQF
TRBV5-6	TRBJ1-5	ASSLALISGPQH
TRBV28	TRBJ1-6	ASRNPGQALRSLH
TRBV5-6	TRBJ1-5	ASSKDRGLSNQPQH
TRBV29-1	TRBJ2-5	SVAREETQY
TRBV19	TRBJ2-7	ASRGGSKSYEQY
TRBV19	TRBJ1-4	ASSPGTAARKLF
TRBV19	TRBJ1-1	ASSMGQGYSGTEAF
TRBV19	TRBJ1-1	ASSTQTVNTEAF
TRBV28	TRBJ1-2	ASSPTANYGYT
TRBV30	TRBJ1-2	AWDQGNYGYT
TRBV29-1	TRBJ2-1	SVEGGGEQF
TRBV25-1	TRBJ2-7	ASRPGGGWGNFYEQY
TRBV6-5	TRBJ1-2	ASSYSPQKYGYT
TRBV19	TRBJ2-1	ASSPRTGYNEQF
TRBV18	TRBJ1-1	ASSPQGDRNTEAF
TRBV3-1/TRBV3-2	TRBJ2-1	ASSHRREEQF
TRBV5-5	TRBJ2-4	ASSFGPGGMKNIQY
TRBV18	TRBJ2-2	ASSRLGLAGVAAGELF
TRBV10-1	TRBJ2-1	ASSESTGNEQF
TRBV5-6	TRBJ2-7	ASSLNPGQGAKQY
TRBV29-1	TRBJ1-1	SATQGATEAF
TRBV5-4	TRBJ2-5	ASSSPGAKETQY
TRBV6-5	TRBJ1-2	ASSYPGMPFYGYT
TRBV10-2	TRBJ1-3	ASSEGTGGPPSGNTIY
TRBV19	TRBJ1-6	ASSVRRGQRNSPLH
TRBV27	TRBJ1-2	ASSFHREVDYGYT
TRBV6-1	TRBJ1-2	ASSERGQWGGYT
TRBV7-2	TRBJ1-4	ASSFDRGNEKLF
TRBV27	TRBJ1-2	ASSLEGRDGYT
TRBV10-2	TRBJ1-1	ASLSGGGTEAF
TRBV27	TRBJ2-3	ASSLRAEGDTQY
TRBV29-1	TRBJ1-2	SVAPRDRGRGYT
TRBV5-1	TRBJ2-7	ASSWTKEYEQY
TRBV3-1/TRBV3-2	TRBJ1-2	ASSQDLGQGANHGYT
TRBV2	TRBJ2-5	ASSEQGSRETQY
TRBV5-6	TRBJ2-5	ASSLRTGGWGIQETQY
TRBV5-1	TRBJ2-1	ASSKTLAELYNEQF
TRBV9	TRBJ1-1	ASSTGTGPRGTEAF
TRBV7-5	TRBJ2-2	VRSLLRPGGLYANTGELF
TRBV19	TRBJ1-5	ASSISGDSNQPQH
TRBV2	TRBJ2-5	ASSKGQLQETQY
TRBV18	TRBJ2-5	ASSPPNEQETQY
TRBV5-4	TRBJ1-1	ASSSQGMGTEAF
TRBV11-1	TRBJ2-7	ASSSGQGHHEQY
TRBV11-2	TRBJ1-2	ASSLDRGYGYT
TRBV5-1	TRBJ2-1	ASSTLDSSYNEQF
TRBV2	TRBJ2-7	ASSYGTSVTYEQY
TRBV19	TRBJ1-1	ASSPDRATEAF
TRBV30	TRBJ2-1	AWTASSSYNEQF
TRBV6-2/TRBV6-3	TRBJ2-7	ASSYSVSGTQDYEQY
TRBV30	TRBJ2-7	AWRRDTHSYEQY